Sequencing of this T cell receptor (beta chain) was carried out in a study of breast tumors, draining lymph nodes, adjacent tissues (dated by TCRdb to 2016 to 2017). Context from the whole study: The study compared TCR beta repertoires across tumor, adjacent nontumor tissue and axillary lymph nodes from breast cancer patients. The study was designed to assess the relationships and possible T-cell exchange between tumor, surrounding tissue and draining lymph node repertoires in human breast cancer. Broader findings and caveats from the paper: In luminal-like breast cancer, tumor and nontumor tissue repertoires resembled each other significantly more than in basal-like breast cancer. Rather than being directly demonstrated, the conclusion that tumor T cells originate in lymph nodes was presented as consistent with a hypothesis. Tumor T-cell repertoires showed less diversity than lymph node repertoires and more diversity than nontumor tissue repertoires, and tumor T-cell repertoires showed preferential V and J gene usage. A scenario in which most tumor T cells derive from the lymph node and then expand within tumor tissue was judged to be consistent with the data.

The lymph node samples were taken from the axillary draining lymph nodes of breast cancer patients. The reads were generated on an Illumina HiSeq 2000. TCR beta chain libraries were generated by multiplex PCR amplification. The amplified TCR beta chain products were analyzed by high-throughput sequencing. Through fastp at Q25 and MiXCR, TCRdb rebuilt clones from the public reads, retaining in-frame beta chains. Each CDR3 protein appears once, grouped with its most common genes and DNA. The sample yields under 110,000 distinct CDR3 sequences; roughly 29% were counted once. The ten largest clones represent approximately 6% of the sample. Concerning this clonotype: Its cognate antigen has yet to be identified. No much larger clonotype is one base removed from it; base qualities were not supplied.

The sample consisted of axillary lymph node tissue. The clonotype was recovered from a female donor with breast cancer. Some clones in this sample may be carry-over from other donors' samples.

The DNA sequence is TGTGCCAGCAGCCTCCGGACTGTCCTCACCTTC. This gives the protein CASSLRTVLTF. The rearranged chain carries TRBV13 and TRBJ1-2, with the identity of the D gene unclear. V is clipped by 5 bases and J by 13 bases, and the sequence between their germline boundaries is 14 bases long. The germline V gene (reference sequence) sets CDR1 to PRHDT and CDR2 to FYEKMQ. The CDR3 runs 11 residues from the cysteine to the phenylalanine. The kept DNA is CDR3 alone, 33 bases in frame from the first base.